This entry lists 10 T cell receptor beta chains sequenced from one sample in a study of T cells after yellow fever vaccination. TCRdb used MiXCR to reprocess the 5' RACE reads, holding one entry per CDR3 protein. Among about 20,000 distinct CDR3 sequences, 4% to 6% were seen once, and the ten largest hold about 19%. Material: PBMCs, either bulk or a sorted T-cell subset (CD4+, CD8+, memory, or dextramer-sorted; not recorded which), obtained roughly seven weeks after the first yellow fever vaccination. The receptors stem from a man younger than 35 who received the YFV17D yellow fever vaccine.

This clonotype has a count of ten or more. The chain links TRBV29-1 to TRBJ2-5; 8 bases agree with TRBD2. This CDR3 is 15 amino acids long. Germline CDR1 reads SQVTM; CDR2 reads ANQGSEA. Trimming at V came to 1 base and at J to 0 bases, leaving 4 bases not matched to a gene. The CDR3 is CSVEGGRGDQETQYF. The CDR3 DNA reads as TGCAGCGTTGAAGGAGGGCGGGGGGACCAAGAGACCCAGTACTTC.

In its sample, this clonotype was seen many times. J is TRBJ1-6 and V is TRBV4-2; 8 nucleotides align to TRBD1. Germline V gene sequence: CDR1 LGHNA, CDR2 YNFKEQ. The CDR3 spans 17 residues. Losses at the gene ends were 3 bases for V and 8 bases for J; bases not matched to a gene: 12. The DNA for the CDR3 is TGTGCCAGCAGCCAGGTACGGGTTGGGACAGGCTATTCACCCCTCCACTTT. Its protein product is CASSQVRVGTGYSPLHF.

Many counts were recorded for this clonotype. J is TRBJ2-7 and V is TRBV6-1; 8 bases fit TRBD1. This CDR3 spans 14 amino acids. Germline-derived CDR1 and CDR2 are MNHNS and SASEGT. Trimming at V came to 9 bases and at J to 1 base, leaving 8 bases not matched to a gene. CDR3 loop: CASSDRGVSYEQYF. The CDR3 bases are TGTGCCAGTTCAGACAGGGGTGTTTCCTACGAGCAGTACTTC.

This clonotype was detected many times. This chain links TRBV10-3 with TRBJ2-7; possibly TRBD2 for D (6 bases). Trimming shortened V by 10 bases and J by 3 bases, and 10 bases separated the two germline ends. Germline values: CDR1 ENHRY, CDR2 SYGVKD. The CDR3 sequence is 11 residues long. The CDR3 DNA reads as TGTGCCACGAGGGACTTCTACGAGCAGTACGTC. Translating it yields CATRDFYEQYV.

This clonotype was counted ten times or more. This chain joins TRBV6-2 or TRBV6-3 and TRBJ1-5, with unresolved D. Germline V gene data show CDR1 as MNHEY and CDR2 as SVGEGT. This CDR3 contains 14 residues. Trimming stripped 5 bases from V and 2 bases from J, with 10 bases between. CDR3 loop: CASSGFLGNQPQHF. CDR3 DNA sequence: TGTGCCAGCAGTGGGTTTTTGGGCAATCAGCCCCAGCATTTT.

This clonotype was seen ten or more times. The V and J genes are TRBV5-6 and TRBJ2-3; perhaps TRBD2 as D (5 bases). The CDR3 contains 16 residues. Trimming took off 1 base at V and 1 base at J, with 13 bases between the two ends. Germline V gene lookup returns CDR1 SGHDT and CDR2 YYEEEE. CDR3 amino acids: CASSLRGGEGTDTQYF. In DNA form, the CDR3 reads TGTGCCAGCAGCTTGCGAGGAGGTGAAGGCACAGATACGCAGTATTTT.

This clonotype was recorded at least ten times. The chain recombines TRBV20-1 with TRBJ2-3; D may be TRBD2 (7 bases). Germline CDR1 DFQATT, CDR2 SNEGSKA (reference sequence). This CDR3 comprises 15 residues. V dropped 6 bases and J dropped 2 bases, with 18 bases sitting between them. CDR3 bases: TGCAGTGCAAAGGGCGGGGGCGGACACACAGATACGCAGTATTTT. It codes for CSAKGGGGHTDTQYF.

This clonotype was seen repeatedly, ten times or more. The genes are TRBV5-1 and TRBJ1-1; D gene uncertain. V lost 4 bases to trimming and J lost 4 bases, with 20 bases between them. Germline V gives CDR1 SGHRS, CDR2 YFSETQ. The CDR3 is made up of 16 amino acids. CDR3 protein: CASSQKTVNGITEAFF. The DNA for the CDR3 is TGCGCCAGCAGCCAGAAGACCGTCAATGGGATCACTGAAGCTTTCTTT.

This clonotype was recorded many times. CDR3: CASSQATGGRGSGANVLTF. In DNA, the CDR3 is TGCGCCAGCAGCCAAGCTACGGGGGGTAGGGGGTCTGGGGCCAACGTCCTGACTTTC. The chain is built from TRBV4-1 and TRBJ2-6, with D possibly matching TRBD2 (7 bases). Germline assignment: CDR1 MGHRA and CDR2 YSYEKL. Trimming removed 1 base at V and 1 base at J, with 17 bases between. The CDR3 loop spans 19 amino acids.

Ten or more counts support this clonotype. The genes are TRBV21-1 and TRBJ2-7; the tabulated D call, TRBD1, remains unverified against the DNA. TRBV21-1 is shown as a pseudogene. This CDR3 contains 16 residues. The CDR3 sequence is CASSGGHRGSSYEQYV. The CDR3 DNA is TGTGCCAGCAGCGGGGGACACCGGGGAAGCTCCTACGAGCAGTACGTC.